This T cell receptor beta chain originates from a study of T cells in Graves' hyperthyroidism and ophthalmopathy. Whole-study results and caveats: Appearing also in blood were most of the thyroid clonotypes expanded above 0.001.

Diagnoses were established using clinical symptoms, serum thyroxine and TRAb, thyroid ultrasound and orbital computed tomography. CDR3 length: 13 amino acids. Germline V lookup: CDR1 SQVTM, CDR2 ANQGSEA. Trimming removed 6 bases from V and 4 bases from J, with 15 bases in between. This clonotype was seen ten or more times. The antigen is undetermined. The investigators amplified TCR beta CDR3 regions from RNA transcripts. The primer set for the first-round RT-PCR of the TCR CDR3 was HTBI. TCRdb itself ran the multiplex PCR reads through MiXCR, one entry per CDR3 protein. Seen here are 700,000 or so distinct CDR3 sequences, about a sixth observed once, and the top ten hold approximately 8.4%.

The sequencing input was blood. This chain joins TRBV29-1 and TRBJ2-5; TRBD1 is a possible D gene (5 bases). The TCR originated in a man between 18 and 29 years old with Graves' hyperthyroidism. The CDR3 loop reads CSVSGHMGETQYF. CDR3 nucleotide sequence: TGCAGCGTATCTGGACACATGGGAGAGACCCAGTACTTC.